The 15 T cell receptor beta chains listed next were all sequenced from one sample in a study of pediatric ulcerative colitis. One to two pinch biopsies were taken from the rectum during colonoscopy. Generated by immunoSEQ multiplex PCR, the TCRdb table keeps only in-frame clones and is missing some. The sample records fewer than 30,000 clones, about 69% being singletons. The sequenced sample consisted of gut tissue. All receptors come from a boy aged 5-17 years with severe ulcerative colitis.

V gene TRBV19 combines with J gene TRBJ2-2, with D possibly being TRBD1 or TRBD2 (5 bases each). This CDR3 is built from 12 residues. The V end lost 5 bases, the J end lost 8 bases, and 9 bases lay between the germline ends. Germline loops: CDR1 LNHDA, CDR2 SQIVND (reference sequence). In nucleotides, the CDR3 is TGTGCCAGTAGTGTCGGGGCTGGGGAGCTGTTTTTT. It yields the protein CASSVGAGELFF.

This clone was detected only once. The J gene is TRBJ2-1, the V gene TRBV12-2; the table gives TRBD2 as D, unverified against the DNA. TRBV12-2 is given as a pseudogene. This CDR3 region has 20 residues. The CDR3 spells CASRLAGTSGRLSSYNEQFF. In DNA form, the CDR3 reads TGTGCAAGTCGCTTAGCCGGGACTAGCGGGAGGCTCAGCTCCTACAATGAGCAGTTCTTC.

CDR3 nucleotides: TGTGCCAGCAGCGTTGGGATAGCGGGAGGCACAGATACGCAGTATTTT. Translating it yields CASSVGIAGGTDTQYF. The V call is TRBV9, the J call TRBJ2-3; 9 bases map to TRBD2. The J segment lost 1 base and the V segment lost 2 bases, leaving 5 bases of the junction unmatched. The CDR3 contains 16 residues. Germline lookup yields CDR1 SGDLS and CDR2 YYNGEE.

This clone came up a few times. J is TRBJ2-2 and V is TRBV7-2, with a possible D match to TRBD2 (5 bases). V lost 4 bases to trimming and J lost 4 bases, with 16 bases between them. From germline, CDR1 is SGHTA and CDR2 FQGNSA. The CDR3 is made up of 16 amino acids. The DNA for the CDR3 is TGTGCCAGCAGCTCGCCTGTGGGGAGAGGCACCGGGGAGCTGTTTTTT. As protein: CASSSPVGRGTGELFF.

The gene calls are TRBV7-2 and TRBJ1-2; D is perhaps TRBD1 (5 bases). CDR1 is SGHTA and CDR2 is FQGNSA in the germline V gene. There are 17 residues in the CDR3. V dropped 1 base and J dropped 0 bases, with 15 bases sitting between them. In nucleotides, the CDR3 is TGTGCCAGCAGCTTAGATTTTCCGCAGGGTCCTAACTATGGCTACACCTTC. As protein: CASSLDFPQGPNYGYTF.

The chain is built from TRBV29-1 and TRBJ1-1; the match to TRBD1 covers 10 bases. CDR1 is SQVTM, CDR2 ANQGSEA, per germline. V lost 7 bases and J lost 1; bases outside the gene matches: 3. The CDR3 sequence is 13 residues long. Written as DNA, the CDR3 is TGCAGCGGGGACAGGGGCCAGAACACTGAAGCTTTCTTT. Amino acids: CSGDRGQNTEAFF.

The chain employs TRBV4-1 and TRBJ2-1, with a tentative D call TRBD2 (6 bases). CDR3 length: 14 residues. The V end lost 5 bases, the J end lost 5 bases, and 13 bases lay between the germline ends. The germline CDR1 and CDR2 sequences are MGHRA and YSYEKL. Here the CDR3 DNA reads TGCGCCAGCAGCTTGATAGCGGAACACAATGAGCAGTTCTTC. Translating it yields CASSLIAEHNEQFF.

This chain links TRBV11-3 with TRBJ2-1; TRBD2 is a possible D gene (5 bases). V dropped 3 bases and J dropped 4 bases, with 10 bases sitting between them. CDR1 SGHNT and CDR2 YENEEA come from the germline V gene. The CDR3 loop spans 14 amino acids. The CDR3 DNA reads as TGTGCCAGCAGCTTCGGTAGCGAGTACAATGAGCAGTTCTTC. It codes for CASSFGSEYNEQFF.

The rearrangement links TRBV2 to TRBJ2-3, with 8 bases fitting TRBD2. This CDR3 has 16 residues. CDR1 and CDR2 from the germline V gene are SNHLY and FYNNEI. Trimming removed 5 bases from V and 0 bases from J; junction bases left unmatched: 7. The CDR3 region has the DNA TGTGCCAGCAGTAGACGCAGCGGGAGCAGCACAGATACGCAGTATTTT. Its protein product is CASSRRSGSSTDTQYF. Full variable domain (rest looked up from reference TRBV2 and TRBJ2-3): EPEVTQTPSHQVTQMGQEVILRCVPISNHLYFYWYRQILGQKVEFLVSFYNNEISEKSEIFDDQFSVERPDGSNFTLKIRSTKLEDSAMYFCASSRRSGSSTDTQYFGPGTRLTVL.

The chain uses TRBV6-4 and TRBJ2-3; 10 positions agree with TRBD1. This CDR3 has 15 amino acids. Germline CDR1 MRHNA, CDR2 SNTAGT. With V trimmed by 0 bases and J by 4 bases, 1 base remained unmatched. CDR3 sequence reads: CASSDSTGGADTQYF. The DNA for the CDR3 is TGTGCCAGCAGTGACTCGACAGGGGGCGCAGATACGCAGTATTTT.

The chain recombines TRBV14 with TRBJ2-5, with D possibly matching TRBD1 (5 bases). CDR3 length equals 15 residues. V lost 2 bases and J lost 1, with 11 bases in between. Germline V gene sequence: CDR1 SGHDN, CDR2 FVKESK. CDR3 sequence reads: CASSQPSTAQETQYF. In DNA, the CDR3 is TGTGCCAGCAGCCAACCATCGACAGCCCAAGAGACCCAGTACTTC.

The chain joins TRBV6-4 to TRBJ2-3; 11 bases agree with TRBD2. The CDR3 has 14 residues. Germline trimming cut 4 bases from V and 4 bases from J; bases unmatched to any gene: 1. CDR1 is MRHNA and CDR2 is SNTAGT in the germline V gene. Here the CDR3 reads CASSVAGGPDTQYF. The CDR3 DNA is TGTGCCAGCAGTGTAGCGGGAGGGCCAGATACGCAGTATTTT.

V usage is TRBV7-2 and J usage is TRBJ2-1, with D uncertain. CDR3 length equals 11 residues. The germline gives CDR1 SGHTA, CDR2 FQGNSA. V dropped 4 bases and J dropped 6 bases, with 4 bases sitting between them. CDR3 DNA sequence: TGTGCCAGCAGCTCATCCAATGAGCAGTTCTTC. Residues: CASSSSNEQFF.

This clone was seen a few times. This sequence joins TRBV7-3 and TRBJ2-2; TRBD1 or TRBD2 may be the D gene (5 bases each). CDR1 is SGHTA, CDR2 FQGTGA, per germline. The CDR3 is 13 residues long. The germline V and J ends were trimmed by 4 bases and 7 bases, with 10 bases remaining between them. Here the CDR3 reads CASSYGAGGELFF. In DNA form, the CDR3 reads TGTGCCAGCAGCTACGGGGCCGGCGGGGAGCTGTTTTTT.

In this sample, this clone turned up a few times. The V and J genes are TRBV15 and TRBJ2-2; TRBD2 aligns across 7 bases. This CDR3 has 16 amino acids. Unmatched junction bases numbered 9, after V lost 3 bases and J lost 5 bases. CDR1 is LNHNV and CDR2 is YYDKDF in the germline V gene (reference sequence). CDR3 amino acids: CATSRAPRELTGELFF. CDR3 DNA sequence: TGTGCCACCAGCAGGGCTCCGCGGGAGCTGACCGGGGAGCTGTTTTTT.